This TCR beta chain is from a study of OX40 agonist ivuxolimab in advanced cancers. Study background: Three patients had partial responses: one hepatocellular carcinoma, two cutaneous melanoma.

The assay was immunoSEQ multiplex PCR, and TCRdb's table has in-frame clones only and misses some. The data show roughly 48,000 clones, with about 88% seen just once and roughly 1.1% held by the top ten. The length of the CDR3 is 16 residues. Trimming took off 0 bases at V and 3 bases at J, with 14 bases between the two ends. Germline-derived CDR1 and CDR2 are SGDLS and YYNGEE. The rearrangement links TRBV9 to TRBJ2-3; no clear D. The sequences come from CD4+ or CD8+ T cells sorted from blood, collected in a trial of the OX40 agonist ivuxolimab. The sequence was collected from an adult with an advanced solid tumor such as melanoma, head and neck, liver or kidney cancer. The CDR3 DNA sequence: TGTGCCAGCAGCGTAGGTCCGGGTTCAGGAACAGATACGCAGTATTTT. Protein product: CASSVGPGSGTDTQYF.